This T cell receptor beta chain was found in a study of blood T cell repertoires in COVID-19. Study as a whole: COVID-19 samples collected from the United States, Italy and Spain covered acute and convalescent phases. T cells, B-cell-depleted T cells, or PBMCs supplied cDNA or gDNA.

Trimming removed 2 bases at V and 4 bases at J, with 13 bases between. The CDR3 runs 15 residues. The germline gives CDR1 SGDLS, CDR2 YYNGEE. Original handling: Amplification of reference gene primers was used by the study to estimate nucleated cell counts. Repertoires were generated with immunoSEQ multiplex PCR, while TCRdb's copy carries only in-frame clones and drops some. V and J calls and clone size are those listed in that table; D and trimming were worked out from the DNA. This sample has roughly 100,000 clones, with approximately 80% found just once. Sequenced: peripheral blood. The V gene is TRBV9, the J gene TRBJ2-1; a possible D gene is TRBD2 (7 bases). The sequence came from a man between 65 and 85 years old with active or convalescent COVID-19. In DNA, the CDR3 is TGTGCCAGCAGCGTCCGGGGGGCCCTATACAATGAGCAGTTCTTC. Amino acids: CASSVRGALYNEQFF.